This TCR beta chain was recorded in a study of spatial heterogeneity in lung cancer. The time point was: sample taken at primary tumor resection. This clonotype has ten or more counts. As yet, its antigen is unknown. TCRdb re-called the 5' RACE reads through MiXCR, storing one row per CDR3 protein. The sample contains roughly 15,000 distinct CDR3 sequences, approximately 7.4% of which appear only once. CDR1 and CDR2 (germline): DFQATT, SNEGSKA (reference sequence). CDR3 size: 14 residues. V shed 4 bases and J 1 base; nucleotides not matched to a gene: 1. Whole-study results and caveats: Within tumors, counts of expanded alpha and beta TCRs tracked tumor mutation counts.

The sequenced sample was lung tumor tissue, obtained at surgery. The receptor comes from a male donor with early-stage non-small cell lung cancer. The chain has TRBV20-1 and TRBJ2-3; 11 bases agree with TRBD2. The CDR3 bases are TGCAGTGCTAAACTAGCGGGGGGCACAGATACGCAGTATTTT. Amino acid sequence: CSAKLAGGTDTQYF.